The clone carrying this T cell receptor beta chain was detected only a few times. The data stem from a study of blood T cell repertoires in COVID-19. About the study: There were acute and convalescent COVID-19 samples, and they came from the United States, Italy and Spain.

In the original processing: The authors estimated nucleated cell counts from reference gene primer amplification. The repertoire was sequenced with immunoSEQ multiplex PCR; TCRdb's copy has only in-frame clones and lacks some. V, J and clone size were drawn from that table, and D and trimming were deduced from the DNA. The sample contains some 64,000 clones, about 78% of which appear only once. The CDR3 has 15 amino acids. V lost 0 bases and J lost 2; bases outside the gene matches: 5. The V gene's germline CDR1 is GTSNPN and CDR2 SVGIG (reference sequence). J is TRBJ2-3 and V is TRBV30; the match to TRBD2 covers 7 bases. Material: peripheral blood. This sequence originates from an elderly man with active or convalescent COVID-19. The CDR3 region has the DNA TGTGCCTGGAGTGTAGGAGCGGGGAACACAGATACGCAGTATTTT. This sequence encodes CAWSVGAGNTDTQYF.